These 29 T cell receptor beta chains share one sample of origin, sequenced in a study of T-cell memory formation after mild COVID-19. TCRdb ran MiXCR on the 5' RACE reads and lists one entry per CDR3 protein. The repertoire consists of about 430,000 distinct CDR3 sequences, with more than 15% occurring once and the leading ten covering about 22%. The sequenced material came from PBMCs or a T cell subset sorted from them (not recorded which). The receptor source for this set is a man aged 18 to 29 who had mild COVID-19 (a few samples of this study predate the infection). Cell type and time point are not known.

The chain carries TRBV28 and TRBJ1-5, with D possibly being TRBD1 (6 bases). The CDR3 spans 14 residues. Germline V gene sequence: CDR1 MDHEN, CDR2 SYDVKM. Deletions cut 6 bases from V and 6 bases from J, with 15 bases between. CDR3 region: CASRGGHGSQPQHF. The CDR3 region has the DNA TGTGCCAGCAGGGGGGGGCACGGGAGTCAGCCCCAGCATTTT.

Written as DNA, the CDR3 is TGCAGTGACACAAAGCAGGGGTTGGGTGAGCAGTTCTTC. It is translated as CSDTKQGLGEQFF. The chain uses TRBV20-1 and TRBJ2-1, with D perhaps matching TRBD1 (6 bases). V gave up 7 bases and J gave up 9 bases, with 19 bases separating them. Germline V gene sequence: CDR1 DFQATT, CDR2 SNEGSKA (reference sequence). The CDR3 loop spans 13 amino acids.

The sample holds a few counts of this clonotype. The V call is TRBV4-3, the J call TRBJ1-1, with D unclear. The CDR3 runs to 16 residues. Germline lookup yields CDR1 LGHNA and CDR2 YSLEER. Trimming removed 0 bases from V and 0 bases from J, with 11 bases in between. CDR3 nucleotide sequence: TGCGCCAGCAGCCAAGATCGCCGGGCCCTGAACACTGAAGCTTTCTTT. It codes for CASSQDRRALNTEAFF.

A few counts support this clonotype. This chain joins TRBV14 and TRBJ2-1, with D perhaps matching TRBD2 (5 bases). The length of the CDR3 is 15 residues. Trimming pared 3 bases from V and 4 bases from J, leaving 13 bases between. Germline CDR1 SGHDN, CDR2 FVKESK. The CDR3 loop is CASSQRTGDYNEQFF. DNA for the CDR3: TGTGCCAGCAGCCAGAGGACTGGAGATTACAATGAGCAGTTCTTC. The whole variable domain, remainder taken from reference TRBV14 and TRBJ2-1, is EAGVTQFPSHSVIEKGQTVTLRCDPISGHDNLYWYRRVMGKEIKFLLHFVKESKQDESGMPNNRFLAERTGGTYSTLKVQPAELEDSGVYFCASSQRTGDYNEQFFGPGTRLTVL.

The table lists this clonotype with many counts. The rearrangement links TRBV3-1 to TRBJ1-6; the D is unclear. CDR3 length: 16 amino acids. Germline V lookup: CDR1 LGHDT, CDR2 YNNKEL (reference sequence). V was trimmed by 0 bases and J by 4 bases, leaving 10 bases between them. Written as DNA, the CDR3 is TGTGCCAGCAGCCAAGAAGGTGGCACTTATAATTCACCCCTCCACTTT. This sequence encodes CASSQEGGTYNSPLHF.

The V gene is TRBV5-1, the J gene TRBJ2-2; D not resolved. The V end was cut by 6 bases, the J end by 1 base, with 13 bases between. The CDR3 has 15 amino acids. The germline CDR1 and CDR2 sequences are SGHRS and YFSETQ. The CDR3, as DNA: TGCGCCAGCACCCTTTTTGGGTGGAACACCGGGGAGCTGTTTTTT. Its protein is CASTLFGWNTGELFF.

V and J are TRBV9 and TRBJ1-3; D remains ambiguous. There are 14 residues in the CDR3. CDR1 and CDR2 (germline): SGDLS, YYNGEE. Trimming took 0 bases from V and 7 from J, leaving 11 bases between them. The CDR3 DNA follows: TGTGCCAGCAGCGTAGAGGCAGATAGGAACACCATATATTTT. Amino acids: CASSVEADRNTIYF.

V usage is TRBV7-3 and J usage is TRBJ2-3, with D possibly being TRBD1 or TRBD2 (5 bases each). Trimming cost V 4 bases and J 4 bases, with 12 bases left between them. The CDR3 runs 14 residues. Germline values: CDR1 SGHTA, CDR2 FQGTGA. CDR3 DNA sequence: TGTGCCAGCAGCTGGGACCATCTATCAGATACGCAGTATTTT. Residues: CASSWDHLSDTQYF.

This chain links TRBV12-3 or TRBV12-4 with TRBJ1-2; D perhaps matches TRBD1 (5 bases). Trimming pared 6 bases from V and 4 bases from J, leaving 12 bases between. This CDR3 is built from 13 residues. CDR3 nucleotides: TGTGCCAGCAGAGGGGATTTCGGCTATGGCTACACCTTC. Its protein is CASRGDFGYGYTF.

V usage is TRBV6-5 and J usage is TRBJ1-4, with 8 bases lining up with TRBD1. The germline V gene encodes CDR1 MNHEY and CDR2 SVGAGI. The CDR3 runs to 14 residues. The trim removed 5 bases at V and 5 bases at J, leaving 4 bases unmatched. CDR3 in DNA: TGTGCCAGCAGTCAGGGGGCGATAAATGAAAAACTGTTTTTT. As protein: CASSQGAINEKLFF.

This clonotype has ten or more counts. The chain recombines TRBV15 with TRBJ2-5; TRBD2 matches 9 bases. Germline lookup yields CDR1 LNHNV and CDR2 YYDKDF (reference sequence). Trimming cost V 3 bases and J 5 bases; bases outside gene matches: 10. The CDR3 is 16 residues long. In DNA form, the CDR3 reads TGTGCCACCAGCAGGGCCGGGACTAGCCGGGGGGAGACCCAGTACTTC. The encoded protein is CATSRAGTSRGETQYF.

This clonotype has just a few counts. The chain combines TRBV7-8 with TRBJ1-2; D uncertain. This CDR3 region has 12 residues. Per the germline V gene, CDR1 is SGHVS and CDR2 is FQNEAQ. V lost 1 base, J lost 6 bases, and 6 bases lay in between. The CDR3 reads CASSLGVDGYTF. The CDR3 nucleotides read TGTGCCAGCAGCTTAGGGGTGGATGGCTACACCTTC.

This clonotype showed up just a few times. The chain has TRBV15 and TRBJ1-4; perhaps TRBD1 as D (5 bases). Trimming took off 0 bases at V and 5 bases at J, with 10 bases between the two ends. Germline values: CDR1 LNHNV, CDR2 YYDKDF (reference sequence). The CDR3 extends over 15 amino acids. The CDR3 spells CATSRESAGNEKLFF. CDR3 DNA: TGTGCCACCAGCAGAGAGTCAGCAGGGAATGAAAAACTGTTTTTT.

This sequence joins TRBV12-3 or TRBV12-4 and TRBJ2-1; TRBD1 is a possible D gene (6 bases). Trimming removed 7 bases at V and 8 bases at J, with 15 bases between. The CDR3 length is 13 residues. The CDR3 here is CASNIRGSDEQFF. The CDR3 nucleotides are TGTGCCAGCAATATTAGGGGGTCCGATGAGCAGTTCTTC.

This clonotype was picked up a small number of times. The rearrangement uses TRBV28 and TRBJ1-2, with a weak D call TRBD1 (5 bases). Germline CDR1 reads MDHEN; CDR2 reads SYDVKM. CDR3 length: 13 amino acids. Trimming stripped 6 bases from V and 6 bases from J, with 14 bases between. The CDR3: CASRGREGDGYTF. The CDR3 region has the DNA TGTGCCAGCAGGGGCAGGGAGGGTGATGGCTACACCTTC.

This clonotype came up a few times. The J gene is TRBJ1-2, the V gene TRBV20-1, with D maybe TRBD1 (5 bases). Trimming took 2 bases from V and 2 from J, leaving 12 bases between them. This CDR3 contains 14 residues. Germline loops: CDR1 DFQATT, CDR2 SNEGSKA (reference sequence). CDR3 in DNA: TGCAGTGCTAGAACCGAGGGACTGAACTATGGCTACACCTTC. Translating gives CSARTEGLNYGYTF.

The chain uses TRBV7-4 and TRBJ1-2; no firm D call. CDR1 is SGHVT and CDR2 is SQSDAQ in the germline V gene. This CDR3 spans 14 amino acids. V was shortened by 2 bases and J by 6 bases, with 13 bases between the two germline ends. The chain's CDR3 is CASSLLLRAHGYTF. The CDR3 nucleotides are TGTGCCAGCAGCTTATTATTGAGGGCCCATGGCTACACCTTC.

Note on this clonotype: A junction end diverges from the germline sequence, so it may reflect a read error. The chain is built from TRBV2 and TRBJ2-5, with TRBD2 matching over 11 bases. The CDR3 runs to 11 residues. The germline V gene has CDR1 SNHLY and CDR2 FYNNEI. The CDR3, as DNA: TGTGCCAGCAGTCTAGCGGGGGGCCTCAGCTTC. The encoded protein is CASSLAGGLSF.

The sample holds a few counts of this clonotype. The chain recombines TRBV27 with TRBJ1-4, with 8 bases matching TRBD1. V lost 4 bases, J lost 9 bases, and 7 bases stayed unmatched. Germline-derived CDR1 and CDR2 are MNHEY and SMNVEV (reference sequence). This CDR3 contains 14 residues. The CDR3 sequence: CASSSTGVHQKLFF. CDR3 sequence (DNA): TGTGCCAGCAGTTCGACAGGGGTGCATCAAAAACTGTTTTTT.

This clonotype was detected only a few times. The V and J genes are TRBV10-3 and TRBJ2-5; D uncertain. The V end lost 10 bases, the J end lost 2 bases, and 17 bases lay between the germline ends. CDR3 size: 14 residues. Germline V gene lookup returns CDR1 ENHRY and CDR2 SYGVKD. The CDR3 DNA reads as TGTGCCACCCAATCTCATGAGAAGCAAGAGACCCAGTACTTC. Translated, it gives CATQSHEKQETQYF.

The CDR3 DNA reads as TGTGCCAGCAGCCCCCTCCTAGCAGGGACTGGGGCCAACGTCCTGACTTTC. Encoded protein: CASSPLLAGTGANVLTF. The V call is TRBV7-3, the J call TRBJ2-6; D tentatively fits TRBD1 or TRBD2 (5 bases each). V was clipped by 5 bases and J by 2 bases, with 16 bases between them. The CDR3 is 17 amino acids. Per the germline V gene, CDR1 is SGHTA and CDR2 is FQGTGA. The whole variable domain, filled in from reference TRBV7-3 and TRBJ2-6, reads GAGVSQTPSNKVTEKGKYVELRCDPISGHTALYWYRQSLGQGPEFLIYFQGTGAADDSGLPNDRFFAVRPEGSVSTLKIQRTERGDSAVYLCASSPLLAGTGANVLTFGAGSRLTVL.

This clonotype appeared a few times. This chain's CDR3 is CASGYPGTAEKLFF. CDR3 coding DNA: TGTGCCAGCGGATACCCCGGGACGGCAGAAAAACTGTTTTTT. The chain employs TRBV28 and TRBJ1-4; maybe TRBD1 (5 bases). CDR1 is MDHEN, CDR2 SYDVKM, per germline. The CDR3 sequence is 14 residues long. Trimming took 8 bases from V and 8 from J, leaving 18 bases between them.

At least ten counts were recorded for this clonotype. The chain recombines TRBV29-1 with TRBJ2-5; TRBD2 aligns across 13 bases. Germline V gives CDR1 SQVTM, CDR2 ANQGSEA. This CDR3 contains 16 residues. V shed 3 bases, J shed 2 bases, and the junction held 6 bases outside the gene matches. The chain's CDR3 is CSVERLAGGPQETQYF. The CDR3 bases are TGCAGCGTTGAGCGACTAGCGGGGGGCCCTCAAGAGACCCAGTACTTC.

This clonotype turned up a few times. The chain couples TRBV6-6 to TRBJ2-7; the D call may be TRBD1 or TRBD2 (6 bases each). This CDR3 spans 14 amino acids. CDR1 is MNHNY and CDR2 is SVGAGI in the germline V gene (reference sequence). V was clipped by 9 bases and J by 1 base, with 16 bases between them. The CDR3 protein is CARTEGGSSYEQYF. CDR3 nucleotide sequence: TGTGCCAGGACCGAGGGGGGCTCTTCCTACGAGCAGTACTTC.

The table lists this clonotype with a few counts. The gene calls are TRBV7-2 and TRBJ2-2, with 8 bases lining up with TRBD1. In germline, CDR1 is SGHTA, CDR2 FQGNSA. This CDR3 spans 16 amino acids. V lost 1 base to trimming and J lost 7 bases; unmatched junction nucleotides: 8. Written as DNA, the CDR3 is TGTGCCAGCAGCTTAGACGGGACAGGATGGGGCGGGGAGCTGTTTTTT. Encoded protein: CASSLDGTGWGGELFF.

The rearrangement uses TRBV7-2 and TRBJ2-5; D not resolved. Trimming removed 1 base at V and 5 bases at J, with 32 bases between. CDR1 is SGHTA, CDR2 FQGNSA, per germline. The CDR3 has 21 amino acids. The CDR3 sequence is CASSLDATSSPIFRKDETQYF. CDR3 DNA sequence: TGTGCCAGCAGCTTAGATGCGACAAGCAGCCCGATCTTTAGGAAGGACGAGACCCAGTACTTC.

This clonotype occurred many times. The rearrangement uses TRBV5-1 and TRBJ2-3; D gene uncertain. Germline CDR1 reads SGHRS; CDR2 reads YFSETQ. There are 13 residues in the CDR3. V shed 5 bases and J shed 1 base, with 8 bases lying between them. CDR3 nucleotide sequence: TGCGCCAGCAGAGCTATAGGCACAGATACGCAGTATTTT. It codes for CASRAIGTDTQYF.

V usage is TRBV10-3 and J usage is TRBJ1-5; D may be TRBD1 (5 bases). Trimming shortened V by 3 bases and J by 6 bases, and 21 bases separated the two germline ends. This CDR3 has 17 residues. Germline V gene lookup returns CDR1 ENHRY and CDR2 SYGVKD. This CDR3 reads CAISDVLSSSGGQPQHF. CDR3 nucleotide sequence: TGTGCCATCAGTGATGTATTGAGCTCCTCGGGGGGTCAGCCCCAGCATTTT.

This clonotype was seen a handful of times. The chain joins TRBV6-5 to TRBJ1-1; D not resolved. Germline V gene data show CDR1 as MNHEY and CDR2 as SVGAGI. The CDR3 sequence is 15 residues long. The V and J ends lost 2 bases and 1 base respectively, with 11 bases between them. The CDR3 sequence is CASSYEGLKNTEAFF. The CDR3 DNA sequence: TGTGCCAGCAGTTACGAGGGCCTCAAGAACACTGAAGCTTTCTTT.